Listed below are T cell receptor beta chains from one sample, sequenced in a study of T cell responses to AZD1222 COVID-19 vaccine. Clones were read by immunoSEQ multiplex PCR, and TCRdb kept only the in-frame ones, dropping some. This table holds roughly 100,000 clones, around 96% found once. The specimen comprised peripheral blood, sampled on day 0 of AZD1222 vaccination. The source of these receptors is an adult in good health. Each CDR3 is given with its conserved first and last residue. The order of the fields is J gene, D gene, clone size, V gene, CDR3 DNA, CDR3 protein. D genes are given only for firm matches. Some rows mark clone size as missing; the rest say once, few, many or name a class of expanded clone.

TRBJ1-5	-	-	TRBV11-3	TGTGCCAGCAGCTTCGTCAGTACTTCGCCCCAGCATTTT	CASSFVSTSPQHF
TRBJ2-1	-	-	TRBV28	TGTGCCAGCAGCCCCGTCCTGGGTGGCGATGAGCAGTTCTTC	CASSPVLGGDEQFF
TRBJ1-1	-	-	TRBV12-3/TRBV12-4	TGTGCCAGCAGTATCCAGATGAACACTGAAGCTTTCTTT	CASSIQMNTEAFF
TRBJ1-4	-	-	TRBV18	TGTGCCAGCTCACTATCAGGGGCTGGGGAAAAACTGTTTTTT	CASSLSGAGEKLFF
TRBJ1-2	TRBD1	-	TRBV15	TGTGCCACCAGCAGCTTCTCAGGGGGTGGGTATGGCTACACCTTC	CATSSFSGGGYGYTF
TRBJ1-1	-	-	TRBV6-5	TGTGCCAGCGGATTGTCAGGGTTTAACACTGAAGCTTTCTTT	CASGLSGFNTEAFF
TRBJ2-1	-	-	TRBV18	TGTGCCAGCTCACCAATTCGGGGGAATGAGCAGTTCTTC	CASSPIRGNEQFF
TRBJ1-1	-	-	TRBV27	TGTGCCAGCAGTCAATACAGCTACACTGAAGCTTTCTTT	CASSQYSYTEAFF
TRBJ2-3	-	-	TRBV7-9	TGTGCCAGCAGCTTAGTCGGGCAGACCACAGATACGCAGTATTTT	CASSLVGQTTDTQYF
TRBJ1-1	TRBD1	-	TRBV6-1	TGTGCCAGCAGTGATGGACAGGGGACGAACACTGAAGCTTTCTTT	CASSDGQGTNTEAFF
TRBJ1-5	-	-	TRBV10-3	TGTGCCATCAGTGATTTACAAGGGAGCAATCAGCCCCAGCATTTT	CAISDLQGSNQPQHF
TRBJ1-2	-	-	TRBV6-4	TGTGCCAGCAGTCCGACAGCCTTAGGGGATGGCTACACCTTC	CASSPTALGDGYTF
TRBJ1-1	-	-	TRBV19	TGTGCAAATAACAGGGCGGGGATTCGCACTGAAGCTTTCTTT	CANNRAGIRTEAFF
TRBJ2-3	TRBD2	-	TRBV3-1/TRBV3-2	TGTGCCAGCAGCCAAGATCTACTAGCGCCTAGCACAGATACGCAGTATTTT	CASSQDLLAPSTDTQYF
TRBJ2-5	-	-	TRBV19	TGTGCCAGTAGTATGGGGCGGGTGCAGCAAGAGACCCAGTACTTC	CASSMGRVQQETQYF
TRBJ1-5	-	-	TRBV6-5	TGTGCCAGCAGTTATCCCGCAGGGTTCGCAACTCAGCCCCAGCATTTT	CASSYPAGFATQPQHF
TRBJ2-5	-	-	TRBV2	TGTGCCAGCAGTGAAAGGATCAGGCAAGAGACCCAGTACTTC	CASSERIRQETQYF
TRBJ2-3	-	-	TRBV18	TGTGCCAGCTCCCCCGGCGAGCCAGATACGCAGTATTTT	CASSPGEPDTQYF
TRBJ2-1	-	-	TRBV3-1/TRBV3-2	TGTGCCAGCAGCCAAGTTGCAGGGAGCTCCTACAATGAGCAGTTCTTC	CASSQVAGSSYNEQFF
TRBJ2-2	TRBD2	few	TRBV19	TGTGCCAGTAGTATCCCGGGAGGAGGTACCGGGGAGCTGTTTTTT	CASSIPGGGTGELFF
TRBJ1-3	TRBD1	-	TRBV7-2	TGTGCCAGCAGCTTAAGGCGGGGACAGGGTATAACAAACACCATATATTTT	CASSLRRGQGITNTIYF
TRBJ2-3	-	-	TRBV2	TGTGCCAGCAGCAGCGGACCGGGGAGCACAGATACGCAGTATTTT	CASSSGPGSTDTQYF
TRBJ2-1	-	-	TRBV5-4	TGTGCCAGCAGCTTGGACAGCAACAATGAGCAGTTCTTC	CASSLDSNNEQFF
TRBJ2-3	-	-	TRBV6-2/TRBV6-3	TGTGCCAGCAGTTATGCAGGGGAAACAGATACGCAGTATTTT	CASSYAGETDTQYF
TRBJ1-4	-	-	TRBV2	TGTGCCAGCAGTGGAGGGCGAGAAGAAAAACTGTTTTTT	CASSGGREEKLFF
TRBJ2-1	TRBD2	-	TRBV5-1	TGCGCCAGCAGCTTGGTTAGCGGGAGGCCTAGCTCCTACAATGAGCAGTTCTTC	CASSLVSGRPSSYNEQFF
TRBJ1-2	-	-	TRBV21-1	TGTGCCAGCAGCCCCGAAGGGACAGCTACCTATGGCTACACCTTC	CASSPEGTATYGYTF
TRBJ2-2	TRBD1	once	TRBV27	TGTGCCAGCAGTCCTCCGGGACAGGGGGCGGCCGGGGAGCTGTTTTTT	CASSPPGQGAAGELFF
TRBJ1-1	-	-	TRBV30	TGTGCCTGGAGTGGCGGCGGTGAAGCTTTCTTT	CAWSGGGEAFF
TRBJ1-4	TRBD1	-	TRBV5-1	TGCGCCAGCAGCCTCCAGGGGGCCGGTGAAAAACTGTTTTTT	CASSLQGAGEKLFF
TRBJ1-5	-	-	TRBV7-8	TGTGCCAGCAGCTTAGTACAAGGCGGGAATCAGCCCCAGCATTTT	CASSLVQGGNQPQHF
TRBJ1-5	-	-	TRBV28	TGTGCCAGCATATCGACTAGCAATCAGCCCCAGCATTTT	CASISTSNQPQHF
TRBJ1-6	-	-	TRBV6-5	TGTGCCAGCAGTCAGAACCTATCTCCCGGGGCACCCCTCCACTTT	CASSQNLSPGAPLHF
TRBJ1-2	-	-	TRBV19	TGTGCCAGTAACCACGGGCCAGGGGTGGTTTTCGGCTACACCTTC	CASNHGPGVVFGYTF
TRBJ1-1	-	-	TRBV5-1	TGCGCCAGCAGCTTGGTGTCAGGTTTGAACACTGAAGCTTTCTTT	CASSLVSGLNTEAFF
TRBJ1-1	-	once	TRBV19	TGTGCCAGTAGTACCGACCGACAAAGACTAGGGAACACTGAAGCTTTCTTT	CASSTDRQRLGNTEAFF
TRBJ2-7	-	-	TRBV5-1	TGCGCCAGCAGCGCCGACAGGACAGTTTACGAGCAGTACTTC	CASSADRTVYEQYF
TRBJ1-1	TRBD1	-	TRBV4-1	TGCGCCAGCAGCCAACAGGGGGCGCGGACTGAAGCTTTCTTT	CASSQQGARTEAFF
TRBJ2-3	-	once	TRBV6-1	TGTGCCAGCAGTGAATTTGGGGGCCACGGCACAGATACGCAGTATTTT	CASSEFGGHGTDTQYF
TRBJ1-2	-	-	TRBV10-2	TGCGCCAGCAGTCCCGGGCAGACCTATGGCTACACCTTC	CASSPGQTYGYTF
TRBJ1-1	-	-	TRBV18	TGTGCCAGCTCACTGGCGGGCCTAACCTCTGAAGCTTTCTTT	CASSLAGLTSEAFF
TRBJ1-3	-	-	TRBV19	TGTGCCAGTAGTATTGGGGGGACTGGAAACACCATATATTTT	CASSIGGTGNTIYF
TRBJ1-6	TRBD1	-	TRBV30	TGTGCCTGGAGTGTACGGGACAGCTCTCAGGGCCTCCACTTT	CAWSVRDSSQGLHF
TRBJ2-7	-	-	TRBV27	TGTGCCAGCTCACCGGGGCAGGCCTACGAGCAGTACTTC	CASSPGQAYEQYF
TRBJ1-2	-	-	TRBV4-1	TGCGCCAGCAGCCAAGAATGGACAGTCAGTTCGGGCTATGGCTACACCTTC	CASSQEWTVSSGYGYTF
TRBJ2-3	TRBD2	-	TRBV4-1	TGCGCCAGCAGCCATGGTCTGGTCCGTGCGGGAGGGGCAGATACGCAGTATTTT	CASSHGLVRAGGADTQYF
TRBJ1-5	-	-	TRBV29-1	TGCAGCCCATTGAGAAGGGCCCATCGCAATCAGCCCCAGCATTTT	CSPLRRAHRNQPQHF
TRBJ1-1	-	-	TRBV20-1	TGCAGTGCTAGTCCCGGGGGCAGGTTGGCTTTCTTT	CSASPGGRLAFF
TRBJ2-7	TRBD1	-	TRBV27	TGTGCCAGCAGTCCGGGACAGGGATCGTTCGAGCAGTACTTC	CASSPGQGSFEQYF
TRBJ2-3	-	-	TRBV28	TGTGCCAGCAGGGTTGCGTCAGGGTCGGTTTACACAGATACGCAGTATTTT	CASRVASGSVYTDTQYF
TRBJ1-5	TRBD1	-	TRBV18	TGTGCCAGCTCACCCCGACAGGGGGATAGCAATCAGCCCCAGCATTTT	CASSPRQGDSNQPQHF